What follows are 2 T cell receptor beta chains derived from one specimen sequenced in a study of blood T cell repertoires in COVID-19. Generated by immunoSEQ multiplex PCR, the TCRdb table keeps only in-frame clones and is missing some. The sample yields about 76,000 clones, approximately 81% seen once. Material: peripheral blood. All receptors come from a woman aged 60 to 75 with acute or convalescent COVID-19.

This chain joins TRBV4-3 and TRBJ1-1, with D maybe TRBD1 (5 bases). Germline CDR1 and CDR2: LGHNA and YSLEER. The CDR3 is 15 residues long. The V gene lost 0 bases and the J gene lost 6 bases, with 14 bases spanning the gap. The CDR3 bases are TGCGCCAGCAGCCAAGATGAGGCGGGGGGTTCTGAAGCTTTCTTT. It encodes CASSQDEAGGSEAFF.

The J gene is TRBJ2-2, the V gene TRBV10-1; a weak D match, TRBD1 (6 bases). Germline V gene sequence: CDR1 WNHNN, CDR2 SYGVQD (reference sequence). V lost 2 bases and J lost 3, with 13 bases in between. This CDR3 spans 16 amino acids. The chain's CDR3 is CASSEVGQGYTGELFF. DNA for the CDR3: TGCGCCAGCAGTGAGGTGGGGCAGGGGTACACCGGGGAGCTGTTTTTT.